This entry concerns a single T cell receptor beta chain. Sequencing used immunoSEQ multiplex PCR; TCRdb keeps in-frame clones, though not all of them. The sample has approximately 100,000 clones; about 89% are singletons. These data are taken from a study of control samples from healthy donors and cancer patients. Source material: blood. The origin of this receptor is a man aged 25-45 years in good health.

In DNA, the CDR3 is TGCGCCAGCAGCCGTTCCGGGACAGGGGCTGGAAACACCATATATTTT. The encoded protein is CASSRSGTGAGNTIYF. The chain joins TRBV10-1 to TRBJ1-3; 10 nucleotides match TRBD1. With 6 bases clipped from V and 2 bases from J, the junction kept 7 bases outside the gene matches. There are 16 residues in the CDR3. Looked up from germline, CDR1 is WNHNN and CDR2 is SYGVQD (reference sequence).